This T cell receptor (beta chain) derives from a study of cytomegalovirus exposure and HLA in healthy donors. With V trimmed by 1 base and J by 4 bases, 2 bases remained unmatched. CDR1 and CDR2 from the germline V gene are SGHTA and FQGNSA. The CDR3 is made up of 15 amino acids. Assay used: immunoSEQ multiplex PCR; TCRdb lists only in-frame clones, some missing. Here the sample spans a few hundred thousand clones, roughly 87% being singletons. This TCR derives from a woman in her 30s in good health and CMV-seronegative. The sequencing sample was made of PBMCs. The chain joins TRBV7-2 to TRBJ2-1, with TRBD1 matching 9 bases. CDR3 residues: CASSLGDRVYNEQFF. The CDR3 nucleotides are TGTGCCAGCAGCTTAGGGGACAGGGTTTACAATGAGCAGTTCTTC.